Listed below are T cell receptor beta chains from one sample, sequenced in a study of OX40 agonist ivuxolimab in advanced cancers. The protocol was immunoSEQ multiplex PCR, while the TCRdb copy is restricted to in-frame clones and leaves out a portion. The sample contains about 7,300 clones, roughly 80% of which appear only once. The material was CD4+ or CD8+ T cells sorted from blood, obtained in a trial of the OX40 agonist ivuxolimab. The origin of the receptors is an adult with an advanced solid tumor such as melanoma, head and neck, liver or kidney cancer. Each CDR3 is given without its conserved first and last residue. The order of the fields is CDR3 length, V gene, J gene, CDR3 protein.

len: 13
v_gene: TRBV6-5
j_gene: TRBJ2-6
CDR3aa: ASTLGHTGANVLT

len: 13
v_gene: TRBV11-1
j_gene: TRBJ2-1
CDR3aa: ASSLLPGGYNEQF

len: 10
v_gene: TRBV28
j_gene: TRBJ1-6
CDR3aa: ASSLPRGPLH

len: 12
v_gene: TRBV7-2
j_gene: TRBJ2-2
CDR3aa: ASSPLDKTGELF

len: 12
v_gene: TRBV7-2
j_gene: TRBJ1-1
CDR3aa: ASSNGQVGTEAF

len: 12
v_gene: TRBV11-2
j_gene: TRBJ1-4
CDR3aa: ASSLDKGREKLF

len: 12
v_gene: TRBV6-6
j_gene: TRBJ1-1
CDR3aa: ASSYSVRGTEAF

len: 11
v_gene: TRBV29-1
j_gene: TRBJ2-7
CDR3aa: SVGSGAHYEQY

len: 14
v_gene: TRBV9
j_gene: TRBJ2-3
CDR3aa: ASSVLAGAATDTQY

len: 12
v_gene: TRBV4-1
j_gene: TRBJ2-2
CDR3aa: ASSQAGNTGELF

len: 12
v_gene: TRBV6-4
j_gene: TRBJ2-3
CDR3aa: ASSEGTATDTQY

len: 14
v_gene: TRBV6-1
j_gene: TRBJ1-4
CDR3aa: ASSEGEDRAIVKLF

len: 11
v_gene: TRBV30
j_gene: TRBJ2-2
CDR3aa: AWSGGGAGELF

len: 12
v_gene: TRBV10-2
j_gene: TRBJ2-3
CDR3aa: ASIDERRTDTQY

len: 13
v_gene: TRBV7-6
j_gene: TRBJ2-1
CDR3aa: ASSLAPTNSNEQF

len: 14
v_gene: TRBV6-4
j_gene: TRBJ1-2
CDR3aa: ASSDSRGGAFYGYT

len: 13
v_gene: TRBV5-1
j_gene: TRBJ1-2
CDR3aa: ASSFGDRGPYGYT

len: 11
v_gene: TRBV9
j_gene: TRBJ1-6
CDR3aa: ASSDDSPKPLH

len: 11
v_gene: TRBV19
j_gene: TRBJ2-7
CDR3aa: ASSIGQHYEQY

len: 11
v_gene: TRBV19
j_gene: TRBJ2-7
CDR3aa: ASSKTGSYEQY

len: 13
v_gene: TRBV25-1
j_gene: TRBJ1-1
CDR3aa: ASSATGERDTEAF

len: 11
v_gene: TRBV7-2
j_gene: TRBJ2-1
CDR3aa: ASSSGVGSEQF

len: 11
v_gene: TRBV6-1
j_gene: TRBJ2-7
CDR3aa: ASSEIRRDEQY

len: 14
v_gene: TRBV25-1
j_gene: TRBJ2-1
CDR3aa: ASSGADRDSYNEQF

len: 12
v_gene: TRBV9
j_gene: TRBJ1-6
CDR3aa: ASSVGEGNSPLH

len: 13
v_gene: TRBV28
j_gene: TRBJ1-5
CDR3aa: ASSLFQVPNQPQH

len: 13
v_gene: TRBV30
j_gene: TRBJ2-1
CDR3aa: AWSVTSGGADEQF

len: 12
v_gene: TRBV5-6
j_gene: TRBJ2-4
CDR3aa: ASSLGAGENIQY

len: 10
v_gene: TRBV13
j_gene: TRBJ1-1
CDR3aa: ASSFTNTEAF

len: 17
v_gene: TRBV6-1
j_gene: TRBJ2-3
CDR3aa: ASSEYPIVAGGMTDTQY

len: 12
v_gene: TRBV27
j_gene: TRBJ2-7
CDR3aa: ASKLQGRDYEQY

len: 11
v_gene: TRBV10-1
j_gene: TRBJ2-2
CDR3aa: ASSKAKTGELF

len: 11
v_gene: TRBV9
j_gene: TRBJ2-1
CDR3aa: ASSVGGLAGQF

len: 12
v_gene: TRBV19
j_gene: TRBJ1-5
CDR3aa: ASSDGQLYQPQH

len: 11
v_gene: TRBV6-5
j_gene: TRBJ1-1
CDR3aa: ASSYSNGGEAF

len: 11
v_gene: TRBV2
j_gene: TRBJ1-1
CDR3aa: ASKEGSGTEAF

len: 16
v_gene: TRBV2
j_gene: TRBJ2-5
CDR3aa: ASSEVETSGGFQETQY

len: 12
v_gene: TRBV2
j_gene: TRBJ2-3
CDR3aa: ASSRTGVTDTQY

len: 11
v_gene: TRBV4-1
j_gene: NA
CDR3aa: ASSPGHRYEQY

len: 13
v_gene: TRBV21-1
j_gene: TRBJ2-3
CDR3aa: ASSMERALENTQY

len: 11
v_gene: TRBV19
j_gene: TRBJ2-4
CDR3aa: ASSIAGGNIQY

len: 7
v_gene: TRBV2
j_gene: TRBJ1-2
CDR3aa: ASSGGYT

len: 12
v_gene: TRBV5-6
j_gene: TRBJ2-7
CDR3aa: ASTGQGVTYEQY

len: 11
v_gene: TRBV2
j_gene: TRBJ1-1
CDR3aa: ASRYTGYTEAF

len: 11
v_gene: TRBV2
j_gene: TRBJ2-1
CDR3aa: ASIQGPGDEQF

len: 11
v_gene: TRBV11-2
j_gene: TRBJ1-1
CDR3aa: ASSPNLRSEAF

len: 11
v_gene: TRBV27
j_gene: TRBJ2-7
CDR3aa: ASSLGTYYEQY

len: 11
v_gene: TRBV2
j_gene: TRBJ2-7
CDR3aa: ASRPGQSYEQY

len: 13
v_gene: TRBV5-6
j_gene: TRBJ2-1
CDR3aa: ASSVGRATYNEQF

len: 13
v_gene: TRBV21-1
j_gene: TRBJ1-5
CDR3aa: ASSSEGRGNQPQH

len: 9
v_gene: TRBV7-2
j_gene: TRBJ2-1
CDR3aa: ASFLVGGQF

len: 13
v_gene: TRBV30
j_gene: TRBJ2-7
CDR3aa: AWNPLGTGSYEQY

len: 14
v_gene: TRBV7-3
j_gene: TRBJ1-4
CDR3aa: ASSSDGQGEYEKLF

len: 11
v_gene: TRBV7-9
j_gene: TRBJ2-3
CDR3aa: ASSLSVTDTQY

len: 14
v_gene: TRBV9
j_gene: TRBJ2-2
CDR3aa: ASSVVAGDPTGELF

len: 12
v_gene: TRBV27
j_gene: TRBJ1-1
CDR3aa: ASSLQGAVTEAF

len: 14
v_gene: TRBV5-1
j_gene: TRBJ2-7
CDR3aa: ASSLTLAESSYEQY